This TCR beta chain is from a study of cytomegalovirus exposure and HLA in healthy donors. Broader study findings: Later on, a genetic analysis was performed. It linked a missense variant in DCLRE1C with V- and J-gene trimming of TCR beta. TCR beta sequences reportedly predicted most subjects' HLA-A and HLA-B alleles accurately. It was reported that the classifier diagnosed cytomegalovirus status with high specificity and sensitivity in both the original and validation cohorts.

Among the donors, all were healthy bone marrow donors. PCR used 60 Vbeta primers and 13 Jbeta primers. Assay: immunoSEQ multiplex PCR; the TCRdb copy retains only in-frame clones and omits some. The table includes over 80,000 clones, about 81% detected once. This clone was picked up one time. Its specificity is unknown. Germline loops: CDR1 SGHVS, CDR2 FNYEAQ. The CDR3 contains 13 residues. Sequenced material: PBMCs. The chain combines TRBV7-6 with TRBJ2-5; 7 nucleotides align to TRBD1. The closer fit of TRBJ2-7 to the DNA end suggests the J call may be wrong. The sequence was collected from a man between 40 and 49 years old in good health and CMV-seropositive. CDR3 DNA sequence: TGTGCCAGCAGCGACGGACAGGCCTACGAGCAGTACTTC. It yields the protein CASSDGQAYEQYF.